This entry lists 15 T cell receptor beta chains sequenced from one sample in a study of T cells in Graves' hyperthyroidism and ophthalmopathy. Amplification yielded TCR beta CDR3 regions, with RNA transcripts as the source. The HTBI primer set served for first-round RT-PCR of the TCR CDR3. TCRdb re-called the multiplex PCR reads with MiXCR, one entry per CDR3 protein. The table shows 640,000 or so distinct CDR3 sequences, with about 15% occurring only once. The specimen was blood. Every receptor here comes from a middle-aged woman with Graves' ophthalmopathy.

This clonotype has more than one count but fewer than ten. The chain uses TRBV3-1 and TRBJ1-2, with D possibly matching TRBD1 (6 bases). There are 16 residues in the CDR3. From germline, CDR1 is LGHDT and CDR2 YNNKEL (reference sequence). V dropped 7 bases and J dropped 0 bases, with 18 bases sitting between them. In nucleotides, the CDR3 is TGTGCCAGCACCCCCTCGGGGGCGGAAGCTAACTATGGCTACACCTTC. This gives the protein CASTPSGAEANYGYTF.

In the case of this clonotype: Since a much larger clone is just one base distant, this may be a read error. V is TRBV10-3 and J is TRBJ1-1; D is undetermined. CDR1 is ENHRY, CDR2 SYGVKD, per germline. Trimming took 4 bases from V and 7 from J, leaving 13 bases between them. This CDR3 contains 13 residues. The CDR3 sequence: CAISGTIDGEAFF. DNA for the CDR3: TGTGCCATCAGTGGGACGATAGATGGTGAAGCTTTCTTT.

The chain recombines TRBV29-1 with TRBJ1-1; TRBD1 agrees at 9 bases. V shed 4 bases and J 5 bases; nucleotides not matched to a gene: 5. The CDR3 contains 13 residues. The germline CDR1 and CDR2 sequences are SQVTM and ANQGSEA. CDR3 region: CSVGNRGLTEAFF. The CDR3 DNA sequence: TGCAGCGTTGGAAACAGGGGGCTTACTGAAGCTTTCTTT.

The J gene is TRBJ1-2, the V gene TRBV6-1; possible D gene TRBD1, 6 bases. CDR1 is MNHNS and CDR2 is SASEGT in the germline V gene. Trimming took off 5 bases at V and 2 bases at J, with 18 bases between the two ends. This CDR3 contains 16 residues. DNA of the CDR3: TGTGCCAGCAGTCGGGGGGCAGGGCGGGGAAACTATGGCTACACCTTC. It is translated as CASSRGAGRGNYGYTF.

This clonotype was seen at least ten times. V and J are TRBV11-2 and TRBJ2-2, with D maybe TRBD2 (6 bases). The CDR3 loop spans 16 amino acids. Trimming stripped 5 bases from V and 1 base from J, with 14 bases between. The germline CDR1 and CDR2 sequences are SGHAT and FQNNGV. The CDR3 reads CASSPTTRMNTGELFF. The CDR3 DNA reads TGTGCCAGCAGCCCGACGACTAGGATGAACACCGGGGAGCTGTTTTTT. The full variable domain, with the rest looked up from reference TRBV11-2 and TRBJ2-2, is EAGVAQSPRYKIIEKRQSVAFWCNPISGHATLYWYQQILGQGPKLLIQFQNNGVVDDSQLPKDRFSAERLKGVDSTLKIQPAKLEDSAVYLCASSPTTRMNTGELFFGEGSRLTVL.

This clonotype was counted many times. The chain recombines TRBV2 with TRBJ2-7; 10 nucleotides line up with TRBD2. Looked up from germline, CDR1 is SNHLY and CDR2 is FYNNEI. J gave up 5 bases and V 1 base, and 8 bases lay outside the gene matches. The CDR3 covers 16 residues. The CDR3 here is CASSEGALAGINEQYF. CDR3 nucleotide sequence: TGTGCCAGCAGTGAAGGGGCACTAGCGGGAATCAACGAGCAGTACTTC.

The rearrangement joins TRBV5-1 to TRBJ2-7; D possibly corresponds to TRBD2 (5 bases). Germline loops: CDR1 SGHRS, CDR2 YFSETQ. The CDR3 sequence is 14 residues long. Deletions cut 0 bases from V and 5 bases from J, with 12 bases between. The CDR3 region has the DNA TGCGCCAGCAGCTTGGGCCTAGCAAAGGACGAGCAGTACTTC. It encodes CASSLGLAKDEQYF.

Many counts were recorded for this clonotype. A read error may account for a junction end that differs from germline. The gene calls are TRBV12-3 or TRBV12-4 and TRBJ1-1; D is uncertain. The CDR3 runs 12 residues. CDR3 bases: TGTGCCAGCACCAACAGAGTGTCTGACGCTTTCTTT. This sequence encodes CASTNRVSDAFF.

The rearrangement links TRBV29-1 to TRBJ1-1, with D possibly matching TRBD1 (5 bases). The CDR3 is 12 amino acids. The germline gives CDR1 SQVTM, CDR2 ANQGSEA. Trimming removed 5 bases from V and 6 bases from J, with 13 bases in between. CDR3 protein: CSVNSGTSEAFF. The CDR3 nucleotides are TGCAGCGTTAACAGCGGGACTTCTGAAGCTTTCTTT.

This clonotype was seen ten or more times. The chain is built from TRBV12-3 or TRBV12-4 and TRBJ2-7; 10 bases match TRBD1. The CDR3 runs to 13 residues. V shed 7 bases, J shed 6 bases, and the junction held 6 bases outside the gene matches. The CDR3 DNA sequence: TGTGCCAGCACCCGGGACAGGGGTTCCGAGCAGTACTTC. It encodes CASTRDRGSEQYF.

This chain joins TRBV5-1 and TRBJ2-7; D is unresolved. The length of the CDR3 is 15 residues. V lost 1 base and J lost 0, with 11 bases in between. Germline CDR1 is SGHRS and CDR2 is YFSETQ. The CDR3 coding sequence is TGCGCCAGCAGCTTGTCGCAGGAGAGCTCCTACGAGCAGTACTTC. As protein: CASSLSQESSYEQYF.

This clonotype was counted at least ten times. V usage is TRBV15 and J usage is TRBJ1-3; perhaps TRBD1 as D (5 bases). Germline V gives CDR1 LNHNV, CDR2 YYDKDF (reference sequence). The CDR3 has 15 amino acids. The ends were cut back, 8 bases at V and 0 bases at J, with 14 bases in the middle. In DNA, the CDR3 is TGTGCCACCCAAAGGGGAGCGAACTCTGGAAACACCATATATTTT. Residues: CATQRGANSGNTIYF.

This clonotype was detected a few times. The CDR3: CASSFGQEPGRDTGELFF. CDR3 nucleotides: TGTGCCAGCAGTTTCGGTCAGGAACCAGGCCGCGACACCGGGGAGCTGTTTTTT. V and J are TRBV12-3 or TRBV12-4 and TRBJ2-2, with unresolved D. The CDR3 loop spans 18 amino acids. The ends were cut back, 3 bases at V and 3 bases at J, with 20 bases in the middle.

This clonotype was picked up many times. The V call is TRBV2, the J call TRBJ1-1; D is unresolved. Germline V CDR1 and CDR2: SNHLY, FYNNEI. The CDR3 loop spans 15 amino acids. V dropped 3 bases and J dropped 4 bases, with 15 bases sitting between them. CDR3 region: CASSDVQSQGTEAFF. CDR3 DNA sequence: TGTGCCAGCAGTGACGTTCAGTCTCAAGGCACTGAAGCTTTCTTT.

The J gene is TRBJ2-3, the V gene TRBV11-2; D is uncertain. CDR1 SGHAT and CDR2 FQNNGV come from the germline V gene. The ends were cut back, 2 bases at V and 0 bases at J, with 9 bases in the middle. The CDR3 has 15 amino acids. As DNA, the CDR3 is TGTGCCAGCAGCTTATATTCTACTAGCACAGATACGCAGTATTTT. Amino acid sequence: CASSLYSTSTDTQYF.